This T cell receptor beta chain originates from a study of CD8 T cells in ankylosing spondylitis. This clonotype was recorded many times. The CDR3 runs to 17 residues. As the method for making TCR beta libraries, quantitative 5'-RACE with molecular barcodes was used. TCRdb re-analysed the 5' RACE reads in MiXCR, keeping a single row per CDR3 protein. The sample records approximately 100,000 distinct CDR3 sequences, approximately 25% being singletons. The receptor's source is a male donor with ankylosing spondylitis. This chain links TRBV21-1 with TRBJ2-3; the table names TRBD2, a call not compared with the DNA. TRBV21-1 is classified as a pseudogene. Sequenced input: synovial fluid, either unsorted or a sorted T cell fraction (not recorded which). Here the CDR3 reads CASSIDEGIPREDTQYF. CDR3 DNA: TGTGCCAGCAGCATAGACGAGGGCATTCCTCGAGAAGATACGCAGTATTTT.